This entry is about one T cell receptor beta chain. No antigen is known for it. Both 60 Vbeta primers and 13 Jbeta primers went into the PCR. The assay was immunoSEQ multiplex PCR, and TCRdb's table has in-frame clones only and misses some. The sample has approximately 130,000 clones; 60% to 80% are singletons. The V and J ends lost 5 bases and 7 bases respectively, with 9 bases between them. Looked up from germline, CDR1 is SGHTA and CDR2 is FQGTGA. The CDR3 length is 13 residues. This sample was included in a study of cytomegalovirus exposure and HLA in healthy donors. Overall study: For the approximately 430 genotyped donors, approximately 83% fell within the Caucasian-associated ancestry cluster. Overall study results and limits: Previously analyzed data showed that most TCR beta V segments were productive at a frequency of about 87% or about 30%. Common viral pathogens seemed to be connected with several of the most significant clusters, according to a later analysis. Per published accounts, TCR beta sequences correctly predicted the HLA-A and HLA-B alleles of most subjects.

The sample comprised PBMCs. V gene TRBV7-3 combines with J gene TRBJ1-6; D gene unclear. The sequence derives from a male donor in good health and CMV-seronegative. CDR3 sequence: CASSRLINSPLHF. The CDR3 region has the DNA TGTGCCAGCAGCCGTCTAATCAATTCACCCCTCCACTTT. Full variable domain (missing parts from reference TRBV7-3 and TRBJ1-6): GAGVSQTPSNKVTEKGKYVELRCDPISGHTALYWYRQSLGQGPEFLIYFQGTGAADDSGLPNDRFFAVRPEGSVSTLKIQRTERGDSAVYLCASSRLINSPLHFGNGTRLTVT.